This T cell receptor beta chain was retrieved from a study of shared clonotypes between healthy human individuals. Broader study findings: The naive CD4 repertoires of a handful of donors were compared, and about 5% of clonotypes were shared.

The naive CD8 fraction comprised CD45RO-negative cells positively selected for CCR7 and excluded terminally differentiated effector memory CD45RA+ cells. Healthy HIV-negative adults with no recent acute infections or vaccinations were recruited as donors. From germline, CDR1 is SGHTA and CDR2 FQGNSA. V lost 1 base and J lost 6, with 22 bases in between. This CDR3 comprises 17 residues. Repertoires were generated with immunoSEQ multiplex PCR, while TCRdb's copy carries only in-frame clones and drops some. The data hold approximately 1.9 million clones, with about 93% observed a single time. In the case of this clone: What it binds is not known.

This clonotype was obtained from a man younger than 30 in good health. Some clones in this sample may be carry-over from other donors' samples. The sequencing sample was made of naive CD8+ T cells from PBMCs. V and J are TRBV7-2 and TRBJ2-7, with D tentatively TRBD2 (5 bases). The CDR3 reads CASSLVALEGKLGEQYF. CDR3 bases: TGTGCCAGCAGCTTAGTTGCCCTTGAGGGAAAGCTAGGCGAGCAGTACTTC.